What follows is one T cell receptor beta chain and its context. The data belong to a study of blood T cell repertoires in COVID-19. Study-level background: Sample material is recorded as cDNA or gDNA derived from T cells, B-cell-depleted T cells, or PBMCs.

V shed 4 bases and J shed 0 bases, with 11 bases lying between them. Germline V gene sequence: CDR1 SGHAT, CDR2 FQNNGV. The CDR3 consists of 15 residues. Some clones are missing from TCRdb's copy, which holds only in-frame ones; the method was immunoSEQ multiplex PCR. In the table there are tens of thousands of clones, approximately 85% of which are singletons. This receptor was obtained from a human donor in a cohort sampled during active COVID-19. What was sequenced was peripheral blood. The genes are TRBV11-2 and TRBJ2-3; weak D call: TRBD2 (5 bases). The CDR3: CASSSDYPSTDTQYF. DNA for the CDR3: TGTGCCAGCAGCTCAGACTACCCTAGCACAGATACGCAGTATTTT.